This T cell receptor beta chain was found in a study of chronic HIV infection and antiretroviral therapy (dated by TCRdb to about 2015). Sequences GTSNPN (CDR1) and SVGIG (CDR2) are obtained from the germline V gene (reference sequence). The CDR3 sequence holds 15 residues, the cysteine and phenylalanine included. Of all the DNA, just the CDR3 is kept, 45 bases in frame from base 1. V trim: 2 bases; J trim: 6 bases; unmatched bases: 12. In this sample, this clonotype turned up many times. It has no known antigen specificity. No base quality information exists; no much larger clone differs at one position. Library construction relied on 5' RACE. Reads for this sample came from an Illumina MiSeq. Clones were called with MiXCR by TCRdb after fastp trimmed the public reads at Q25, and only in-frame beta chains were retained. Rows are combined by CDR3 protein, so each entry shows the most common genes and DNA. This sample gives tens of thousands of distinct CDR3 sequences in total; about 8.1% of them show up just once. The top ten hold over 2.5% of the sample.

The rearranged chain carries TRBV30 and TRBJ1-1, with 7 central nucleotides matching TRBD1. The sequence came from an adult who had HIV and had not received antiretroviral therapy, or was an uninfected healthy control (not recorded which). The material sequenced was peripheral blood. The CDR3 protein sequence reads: CAWSQGKRQGPEAFF. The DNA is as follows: TGTGCCTGGAGTCAAGGGAAGAGACAGGGCCCTGAAGCTTTCTTT.